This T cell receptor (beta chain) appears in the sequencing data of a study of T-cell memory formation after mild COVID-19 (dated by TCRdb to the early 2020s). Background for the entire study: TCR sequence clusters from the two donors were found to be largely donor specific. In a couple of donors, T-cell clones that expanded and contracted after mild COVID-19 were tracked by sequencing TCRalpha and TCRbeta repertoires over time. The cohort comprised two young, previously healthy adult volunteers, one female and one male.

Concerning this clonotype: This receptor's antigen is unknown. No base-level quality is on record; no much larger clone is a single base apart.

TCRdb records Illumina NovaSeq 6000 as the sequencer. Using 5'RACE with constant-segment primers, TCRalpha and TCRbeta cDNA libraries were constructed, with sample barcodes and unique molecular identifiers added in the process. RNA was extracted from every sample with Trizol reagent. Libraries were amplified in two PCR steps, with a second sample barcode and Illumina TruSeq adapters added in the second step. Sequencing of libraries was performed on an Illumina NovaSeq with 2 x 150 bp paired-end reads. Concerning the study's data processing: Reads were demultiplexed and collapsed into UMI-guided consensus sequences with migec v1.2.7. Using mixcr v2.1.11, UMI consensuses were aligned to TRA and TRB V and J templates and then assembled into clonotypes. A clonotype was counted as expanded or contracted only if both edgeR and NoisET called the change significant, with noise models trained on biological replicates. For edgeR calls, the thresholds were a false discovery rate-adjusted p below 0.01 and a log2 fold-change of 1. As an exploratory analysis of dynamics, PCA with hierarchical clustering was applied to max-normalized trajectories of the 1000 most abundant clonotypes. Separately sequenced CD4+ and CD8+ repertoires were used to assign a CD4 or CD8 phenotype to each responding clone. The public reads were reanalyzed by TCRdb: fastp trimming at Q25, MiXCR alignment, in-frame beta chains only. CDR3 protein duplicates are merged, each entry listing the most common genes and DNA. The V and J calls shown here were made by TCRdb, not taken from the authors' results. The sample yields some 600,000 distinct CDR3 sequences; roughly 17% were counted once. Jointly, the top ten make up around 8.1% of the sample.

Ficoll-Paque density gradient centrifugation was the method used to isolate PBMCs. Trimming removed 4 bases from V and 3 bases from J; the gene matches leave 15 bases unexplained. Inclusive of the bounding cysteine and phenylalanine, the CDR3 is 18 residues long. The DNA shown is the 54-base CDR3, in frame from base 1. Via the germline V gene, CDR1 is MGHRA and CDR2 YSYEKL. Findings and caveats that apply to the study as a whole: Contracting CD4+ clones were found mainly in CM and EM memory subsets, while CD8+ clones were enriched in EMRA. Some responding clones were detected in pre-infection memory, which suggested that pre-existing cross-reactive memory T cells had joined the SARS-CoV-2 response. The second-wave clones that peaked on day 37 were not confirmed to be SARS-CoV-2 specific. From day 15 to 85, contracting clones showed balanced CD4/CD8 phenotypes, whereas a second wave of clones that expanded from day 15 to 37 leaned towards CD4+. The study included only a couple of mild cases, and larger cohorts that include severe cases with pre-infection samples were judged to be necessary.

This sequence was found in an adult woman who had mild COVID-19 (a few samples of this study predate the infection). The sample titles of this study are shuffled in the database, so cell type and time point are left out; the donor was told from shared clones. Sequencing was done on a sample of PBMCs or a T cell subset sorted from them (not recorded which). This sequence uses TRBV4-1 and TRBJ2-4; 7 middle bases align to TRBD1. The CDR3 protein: CASSPGASRGRGKNIQYF. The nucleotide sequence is TGCGCCAGCAGCCCGGGTGCTTCTAGGGGGCGCGGCAAAAACATTCAGTACTTC.